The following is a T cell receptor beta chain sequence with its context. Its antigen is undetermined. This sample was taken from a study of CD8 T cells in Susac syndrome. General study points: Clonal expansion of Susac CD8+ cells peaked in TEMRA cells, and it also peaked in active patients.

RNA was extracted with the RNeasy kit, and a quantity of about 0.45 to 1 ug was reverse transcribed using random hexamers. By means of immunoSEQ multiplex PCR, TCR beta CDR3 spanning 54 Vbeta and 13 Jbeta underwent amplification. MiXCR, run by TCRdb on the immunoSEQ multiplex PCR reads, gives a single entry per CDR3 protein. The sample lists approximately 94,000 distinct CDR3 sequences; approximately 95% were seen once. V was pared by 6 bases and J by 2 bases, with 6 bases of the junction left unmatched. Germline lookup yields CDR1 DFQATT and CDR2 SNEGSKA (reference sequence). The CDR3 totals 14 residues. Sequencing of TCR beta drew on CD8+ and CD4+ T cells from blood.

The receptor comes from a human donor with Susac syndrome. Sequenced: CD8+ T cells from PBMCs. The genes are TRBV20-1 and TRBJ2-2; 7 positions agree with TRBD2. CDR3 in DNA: TGCAGTGCCAAGGAGACTAGCAACACCGGGGAGCTGTTTTTT. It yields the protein CSAKETSNTGELFF.